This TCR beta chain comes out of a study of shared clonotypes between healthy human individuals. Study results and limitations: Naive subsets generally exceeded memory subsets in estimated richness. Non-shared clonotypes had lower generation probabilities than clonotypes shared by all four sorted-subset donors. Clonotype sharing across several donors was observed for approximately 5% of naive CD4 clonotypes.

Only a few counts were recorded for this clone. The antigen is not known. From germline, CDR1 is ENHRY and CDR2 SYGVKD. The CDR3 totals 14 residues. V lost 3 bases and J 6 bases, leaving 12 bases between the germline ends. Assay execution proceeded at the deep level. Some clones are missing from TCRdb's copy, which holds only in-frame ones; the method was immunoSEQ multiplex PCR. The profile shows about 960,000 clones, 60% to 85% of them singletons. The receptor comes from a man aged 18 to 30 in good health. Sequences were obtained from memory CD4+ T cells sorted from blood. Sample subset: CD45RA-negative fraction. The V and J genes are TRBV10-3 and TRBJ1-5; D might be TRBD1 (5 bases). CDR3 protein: CAISDPRVSQPQHF. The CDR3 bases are TGTGCCATCAGTGATCCCAGGGTCAGTCAGCCCCAGCATTTT.